Detailed here is one TCR beta chain. This sample was included in a study of T cell changes during pregnancy in multiple sclerosis. CDR3 length: 10 residues. V lost 5 bases and J lost 7, with 5 bases in between. Germline V gives CDR1 MDHEN, CDR2 SYDVKM. The assay was immunoSEQ multiplex PCR, and TCRdb's table has in-frame clones only and misses some. The table records some 28,000 clones, around 89% of them present only once. The sequence came from a female donor in good health, enrolled as a control in a pregnancy study. The chain recombines TRBV28 with TRBJ1-1; unclear D gene. The input for sequencing was CD4+ T cells from peripheral blood mononuclear cells, taken in the first trimester of pregnancy. The CDR3 nucleotides are TGTGCCAGCAGTCCTCGTGAAGCTTTCTTT. This translates into CASSPREAFF.